This TCR beta chain was captured by sequencing in a study of blood T cell repertoires in COVID-19. Study information: Acute and convalescent COVID-19 specimens originated in the United States, Italy and Spain.

CDR3 size: 16 residues. In germline, CDR1 is SGDLS, CDR2 YYNGEE. With V trimmed by 1 base and J by 2 bases, 5 bases remained unmatched. Original handling: The assay estimated nucleated cells by amplifying reference gene primers. The data were produced by immunoSEQ multiplex PCR, yet TCRdb's version contains in-frame clones alone and is incomplete. V and J calls and clone size follow that table, whereas D and trimming were derived from the DNA. The data contain over 85,000 clones, 60% to 80% of them singletons. The sequenced sample consisted of peripheral blood. This receptor was taken from a woman of 80 years or more with active or convalescent COVID-19. This rearrangement joins TRBV9 to TRBJ2-1; 8 nucleotides line up with TRBD2. CDR3: CASSVLLAETYNEQFF. DNA for the CDR3: TGTGCCAGCAGCGTACTACTAGCGGAAACCTACAATGAGCAGTTCTTC.